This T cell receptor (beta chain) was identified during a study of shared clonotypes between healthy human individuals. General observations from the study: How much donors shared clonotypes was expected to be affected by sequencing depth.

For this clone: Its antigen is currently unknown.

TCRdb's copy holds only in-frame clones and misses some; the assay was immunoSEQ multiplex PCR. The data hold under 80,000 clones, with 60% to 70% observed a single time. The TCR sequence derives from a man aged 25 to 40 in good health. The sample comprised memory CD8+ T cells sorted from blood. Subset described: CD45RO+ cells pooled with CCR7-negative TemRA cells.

CDR3 sequence: CASSAPSYEQYF. CDR3 DNA sequence: TGTGCCAGCAGTGCCCCCTCCTACGAGCAGTACTTC. This chain connects TRBV28 to TRBJ2-7; D not certain. V lost 5 bases and J lost 0, with 5 bases in between. The CDR3 sequence is 12 residues long. In germline, CDR1 is MDHEN, CDR2 SYDVKM.